Here is one T cell receptor (beta chain) with its context. J lost 7 bases, V lost 8 bases, and 10 bases had no gene match. The germline CDR1 and CDR2 sequences are SGHRS and YFSETQ. CDR3 length: 14 residues. Original data processing: Amplified reference gene primers provided the basis for estimating nucleated cell counts. The protocol was immunoSEQ multiplex PCR, while the TCRdb copy is restricted to in-frame clones and leaves out a portion. That table furnishes V, J and clone size, whereas the DNA furnished D and trimming. This table holds 150,000 to 200,000 clones, 80% to 85% found once. This specimen belongs to a study of blood T cell repertoires in COVID-19. Study in general: The United States, Italy and Spain were the sources of the acute and convalescent COVID-19 samples.

Sequencing used peripheral blood. The rearrangement uses TRBV5-1 and TRBJ2-1; TRBD1 aligns across 9 bases. This TCR came from a woman between 65 and 79 years old with COVID-19, enrolled during active disease. CDR3 coding DNA: TGCGCCAGTCTTCCTGGGACAGGGAGGAATGAGCAGTTCTTC. Encoded protein: CASLPGTGRNEQFF.